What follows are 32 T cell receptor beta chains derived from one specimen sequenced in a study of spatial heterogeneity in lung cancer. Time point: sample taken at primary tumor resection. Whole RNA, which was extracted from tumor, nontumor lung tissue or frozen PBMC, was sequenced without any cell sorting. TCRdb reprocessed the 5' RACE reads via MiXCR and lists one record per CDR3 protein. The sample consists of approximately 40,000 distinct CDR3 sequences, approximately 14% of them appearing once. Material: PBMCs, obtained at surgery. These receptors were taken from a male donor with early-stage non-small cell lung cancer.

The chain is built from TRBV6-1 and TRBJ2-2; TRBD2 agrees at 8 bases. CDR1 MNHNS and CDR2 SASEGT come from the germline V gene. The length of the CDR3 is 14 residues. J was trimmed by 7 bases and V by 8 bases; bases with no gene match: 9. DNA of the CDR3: TGTGCCAGCCAGAAGCGGGAGTTTAACGGGGAGCTGTTTTTT. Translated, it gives CASQKREFNGELFF.

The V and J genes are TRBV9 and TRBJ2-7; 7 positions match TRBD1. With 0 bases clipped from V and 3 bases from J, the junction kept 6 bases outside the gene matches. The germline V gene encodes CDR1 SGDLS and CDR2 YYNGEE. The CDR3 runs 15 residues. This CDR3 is CASSVGTGQFYEQYF. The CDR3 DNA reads TGTGCCAGCAGCGTAGGGACAGGACAATTCTACGAGCAGTACTTC.

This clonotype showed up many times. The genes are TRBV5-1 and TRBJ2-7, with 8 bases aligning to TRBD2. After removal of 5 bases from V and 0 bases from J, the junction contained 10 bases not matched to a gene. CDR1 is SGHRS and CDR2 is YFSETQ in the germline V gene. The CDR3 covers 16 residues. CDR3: CASRIGAGGPSYEQYF. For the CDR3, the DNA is TGCGCCAGCAGGATCGGCGCGGGAGGCCCCTCCTACGAGCAGTACTTC.

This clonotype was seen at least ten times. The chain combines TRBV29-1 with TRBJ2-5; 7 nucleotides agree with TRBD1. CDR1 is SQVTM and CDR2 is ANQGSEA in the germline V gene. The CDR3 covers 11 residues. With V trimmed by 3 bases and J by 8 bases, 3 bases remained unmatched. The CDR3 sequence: CSVETGSTQYF. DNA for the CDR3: TGCAGCGTTGAGACAGGGTCTACCCAGTACTTC.

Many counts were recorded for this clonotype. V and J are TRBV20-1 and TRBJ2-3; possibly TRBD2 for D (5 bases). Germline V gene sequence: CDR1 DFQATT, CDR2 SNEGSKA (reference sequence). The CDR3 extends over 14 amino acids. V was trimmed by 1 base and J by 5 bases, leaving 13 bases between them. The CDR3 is CSARGRQIVDTQYF. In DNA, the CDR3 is TGCAGTGCTAGAGGGAGGCAGATCGTAGATACGCAGTATTTT.

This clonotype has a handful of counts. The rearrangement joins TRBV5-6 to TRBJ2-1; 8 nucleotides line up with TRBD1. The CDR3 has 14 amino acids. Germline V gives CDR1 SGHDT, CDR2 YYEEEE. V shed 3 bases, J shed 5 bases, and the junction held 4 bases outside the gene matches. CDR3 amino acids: CASSWTGRNNEQFF. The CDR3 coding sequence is TGTGCCAGCAGCTGGACAGGGAGGAACAATGAGCAGTTCTTC.

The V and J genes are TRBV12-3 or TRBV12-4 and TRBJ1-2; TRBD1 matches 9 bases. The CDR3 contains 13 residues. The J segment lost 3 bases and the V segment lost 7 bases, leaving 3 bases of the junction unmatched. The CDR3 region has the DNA TGTGCCAGCACCCGGGACAGGGACTATGGCTACACCTTC. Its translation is CASTRDRDYGYTF.

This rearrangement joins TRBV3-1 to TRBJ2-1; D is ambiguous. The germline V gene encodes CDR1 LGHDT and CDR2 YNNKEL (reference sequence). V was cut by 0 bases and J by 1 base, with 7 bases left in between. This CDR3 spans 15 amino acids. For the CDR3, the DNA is TGTGCCAGCAGCCAAGATGCCGTGTCCTACAATGAGCAGTTCTTC. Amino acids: CASSQDAVSYNEQFF.

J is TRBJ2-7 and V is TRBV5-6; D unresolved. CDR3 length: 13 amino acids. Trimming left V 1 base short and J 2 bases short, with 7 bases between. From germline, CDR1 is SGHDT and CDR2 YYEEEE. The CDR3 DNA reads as TGTGCCAGCAGCTTGAACAGTGCCTACGAGCAGTACTTC. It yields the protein CASSLNSAYEQYF.

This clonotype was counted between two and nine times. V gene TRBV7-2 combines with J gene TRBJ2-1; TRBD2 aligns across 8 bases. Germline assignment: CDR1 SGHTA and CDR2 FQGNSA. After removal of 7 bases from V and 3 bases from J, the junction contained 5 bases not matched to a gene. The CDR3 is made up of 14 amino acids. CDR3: CASTSLAGYNEQFF. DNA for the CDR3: TGTGCCAGCACCTCCCTAGCGGGCTACAATGAGCAGTTCTTC.

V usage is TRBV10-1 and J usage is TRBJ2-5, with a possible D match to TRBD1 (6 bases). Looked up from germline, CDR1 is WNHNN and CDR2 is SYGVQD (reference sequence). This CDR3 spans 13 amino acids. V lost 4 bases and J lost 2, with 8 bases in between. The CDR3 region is CASSGQAQETQYF. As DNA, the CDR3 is TGCGCCAGCAGTGGACAGGCTCAAGAGACCCAGTACTTC.

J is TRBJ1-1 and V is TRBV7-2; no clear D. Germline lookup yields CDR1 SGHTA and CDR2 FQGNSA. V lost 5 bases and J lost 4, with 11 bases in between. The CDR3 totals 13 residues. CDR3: CASSPAEATEAFF. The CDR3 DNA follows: TGTGCCAGCAGCCCCGCCGAGGCCACTGAAGCTTTCTTT.

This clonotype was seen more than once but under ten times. CDR3 coding DNA: TGTGCCACCGGTGCATTTCGGCGACAGAGAGAGACCCAGTACTTC. As protein: CATGAFRRQRETQYF. J is TRBJ2-5 and V is TRBV6-5; a possible D gene is TRBD1 (5 bases). The ends were cut back, 10 bases at V and 4 bases at J, with 22 bases in the middle. In germline, CDR1 is MNHEY, CDR2 SVGAGI. CDR3 size: 15 residues.

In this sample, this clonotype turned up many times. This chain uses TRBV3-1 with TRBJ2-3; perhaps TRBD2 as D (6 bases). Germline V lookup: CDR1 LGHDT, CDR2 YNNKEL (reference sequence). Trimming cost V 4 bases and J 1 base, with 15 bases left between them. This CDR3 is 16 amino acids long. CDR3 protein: CASSPVGGDGTDTQYF. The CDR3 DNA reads TGTGCCAGCAGCCCCGTCGGAGGGGACGGCACAGATACGCAGTATTTT.

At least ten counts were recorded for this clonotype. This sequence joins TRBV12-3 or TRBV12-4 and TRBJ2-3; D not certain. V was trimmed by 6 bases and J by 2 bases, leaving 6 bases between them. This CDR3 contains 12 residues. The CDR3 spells CASRYYTDTQYF. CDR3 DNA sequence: TGTGCCAGCAGGTACTACACAGATACGCAGTATTTT.

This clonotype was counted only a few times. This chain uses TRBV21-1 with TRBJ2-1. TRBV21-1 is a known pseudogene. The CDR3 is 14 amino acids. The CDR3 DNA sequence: TGTGCCAGCAGCGGCGGGATCTCCTACAATGAGCAGTTCTTC. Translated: CASSGGISYNEQFF.

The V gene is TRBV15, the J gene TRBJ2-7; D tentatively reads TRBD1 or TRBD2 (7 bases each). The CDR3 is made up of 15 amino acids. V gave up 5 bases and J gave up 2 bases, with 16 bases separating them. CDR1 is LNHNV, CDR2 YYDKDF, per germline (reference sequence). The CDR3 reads CATSFGRGGTYEQYF. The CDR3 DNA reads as TGTGCCACCAGCTTCGGCAGGGGGGGAACCTACGAGCAGTACTTC.

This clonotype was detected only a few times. The chain's CDR3 is CASSQAGAGDTDTQYF. The CDR3, as DNA: TGTGCCAGCAGCCAAGCAGGGGCAGGGGACACAGATACGCAGTATTTT. The V call is TRBV4-2, the J call TRBJ2-3, with D tentatively TRBD1 (6 bases). Germline CDR1 LGHNA, CDR2 YNFKEQ. This CDR3 is built from 16 residues. Trimming took 1 base from V and 2 from J, leaving 13 bases between them.

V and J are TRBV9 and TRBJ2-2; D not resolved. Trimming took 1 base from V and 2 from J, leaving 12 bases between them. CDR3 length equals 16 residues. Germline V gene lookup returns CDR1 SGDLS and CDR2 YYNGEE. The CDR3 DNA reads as TGTGCCAGCAGCGTAACCCGGGCCACTAACACCGGGGAGCTGTTTTTT. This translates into CASSVTRATNTGELFF.

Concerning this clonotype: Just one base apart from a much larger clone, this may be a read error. The CDR3 is CVSTPKENTEAFF. In DNA, the CDR3 is TGTGTCAGCACCCCGAAGGAGAACACTGAAGCTTTCTTT. The chain couples TRBV12-3 or TRBV12-4 to TRBJ1-1; no clear D gene. This CDR3 spans 13 amino acids.

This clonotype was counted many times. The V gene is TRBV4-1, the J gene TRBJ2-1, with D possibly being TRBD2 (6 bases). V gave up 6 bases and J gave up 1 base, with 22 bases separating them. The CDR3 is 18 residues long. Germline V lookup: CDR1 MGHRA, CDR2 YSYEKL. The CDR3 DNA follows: TGCGCCAGCAGACTCAAAACCCTAGCGACAAATTCCTACAATGAGCAGTTCTTC. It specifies CASRLKTLATNSYNEQFF.

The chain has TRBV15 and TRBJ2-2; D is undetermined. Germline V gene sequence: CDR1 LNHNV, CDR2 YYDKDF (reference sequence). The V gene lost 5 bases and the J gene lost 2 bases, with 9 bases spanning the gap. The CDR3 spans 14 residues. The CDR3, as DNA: TGTGCCACCAGCCCATGGGGAAACACCGGGGAGCTGTTTTTT. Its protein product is CATSPWGNTGELFF.

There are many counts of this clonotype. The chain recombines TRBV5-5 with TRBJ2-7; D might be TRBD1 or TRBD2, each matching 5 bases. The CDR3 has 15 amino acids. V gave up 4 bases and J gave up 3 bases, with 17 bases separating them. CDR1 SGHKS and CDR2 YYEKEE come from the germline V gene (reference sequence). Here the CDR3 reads CASSATGTTYYEQYF. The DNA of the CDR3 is TGTGCCAGCAGCGCCACGGGGACCACCTACTACGAGCAGTACTTC.

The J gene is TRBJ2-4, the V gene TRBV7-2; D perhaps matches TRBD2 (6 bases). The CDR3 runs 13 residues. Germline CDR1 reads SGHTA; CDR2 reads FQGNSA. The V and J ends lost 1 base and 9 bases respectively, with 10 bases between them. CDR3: CASSLDRRAIQYF. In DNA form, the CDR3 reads TGTGCCAGCAGCTTAGACCGGAGGGCCATTCAGTACTTC.

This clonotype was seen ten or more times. The CDR3 DNA sequence: TGTGCCAGCAGCCTCAGGGGGGGCTACGAGCAGTACTTC. It specifies CASSLRGGYEQYF. V usage is TRBV9 and J usage is TRBJ2-7; D may correspond to TRBD1 or TRBD2 (7 bases each). Germline V gene sequence: CDR1 SGDLS, CDR2 YYNGEE. The CDR3 runs to 13 residues. V was clipped by 4 bases and J by 3 bases, with 11 bases between them. Complete variable domain (other parts from reference TRBV9 and TRBJ2-7): DSGVTQTPKHLITATGQRVTLRCSPRSGDLSVYWYQQSLDQGLQFLIQYYNGEERAKGNILERFSAQQFPDLHSELNLSSLELGDSALYFCASSLRGGYEQYFGPGTRLTVT.

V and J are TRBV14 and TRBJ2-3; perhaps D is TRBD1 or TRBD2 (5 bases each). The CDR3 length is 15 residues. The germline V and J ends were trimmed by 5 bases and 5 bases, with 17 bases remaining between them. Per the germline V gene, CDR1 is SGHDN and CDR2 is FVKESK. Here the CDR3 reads CASSSFVRAGDTQYF. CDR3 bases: TGTGCCAGCAGCTCGTTCGTCAGGGCGGGAGATACGCAGTATTTT.

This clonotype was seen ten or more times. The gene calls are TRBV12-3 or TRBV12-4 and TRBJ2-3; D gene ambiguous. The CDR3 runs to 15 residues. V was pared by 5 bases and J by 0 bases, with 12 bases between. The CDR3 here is CASSTDGASTDTQYF. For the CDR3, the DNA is TGTGCCAGCAGTACGGACGGCGCTAGCACAGATACGCAGTATTTT.

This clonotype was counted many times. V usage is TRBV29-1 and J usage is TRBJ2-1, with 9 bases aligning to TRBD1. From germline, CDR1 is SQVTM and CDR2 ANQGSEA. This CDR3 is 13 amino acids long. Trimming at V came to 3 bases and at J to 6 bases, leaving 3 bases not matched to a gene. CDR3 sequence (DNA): TGCAGCGTTGATCCACAGGGGGCCAATGAGCAGTTCTTC. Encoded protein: CSVDPQGANEQFF.

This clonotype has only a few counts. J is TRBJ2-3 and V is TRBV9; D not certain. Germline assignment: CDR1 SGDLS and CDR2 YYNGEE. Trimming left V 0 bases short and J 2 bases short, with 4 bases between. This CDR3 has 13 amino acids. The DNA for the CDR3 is TGTGCCAGCAGCGTAGGGGTCACAGATACGCAGTATTTT. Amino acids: CASSVGVTDTQYF.

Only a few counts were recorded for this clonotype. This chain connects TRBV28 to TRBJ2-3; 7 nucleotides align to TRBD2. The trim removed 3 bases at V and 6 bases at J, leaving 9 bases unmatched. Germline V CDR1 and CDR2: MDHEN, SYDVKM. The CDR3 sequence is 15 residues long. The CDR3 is CASSLGGRSLDTQYF. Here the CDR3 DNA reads TGTGCCAGCAGTTTGGGCGGGAGAAGTTTGGATACGCAGTATTTT.

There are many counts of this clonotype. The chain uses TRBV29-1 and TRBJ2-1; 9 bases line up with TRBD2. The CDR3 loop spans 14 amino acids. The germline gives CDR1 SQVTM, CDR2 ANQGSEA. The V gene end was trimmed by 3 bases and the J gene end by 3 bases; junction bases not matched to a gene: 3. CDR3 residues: CSVDRSGSYNEQFF. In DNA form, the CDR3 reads TGCAGCGTTGACCGTAGCGGGAGCTACAATGAGCAGTTCTTC.

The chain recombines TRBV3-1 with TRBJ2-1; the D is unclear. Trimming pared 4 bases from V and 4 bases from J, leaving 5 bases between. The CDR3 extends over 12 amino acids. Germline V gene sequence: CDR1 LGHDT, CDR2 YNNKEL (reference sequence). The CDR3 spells CASSLRYNEQFF. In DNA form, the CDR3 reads TGTGCCAGCAGCCTCCGTTACAATGAGCAGTTCTTC.